The clone carrying this T cell receptor beta chain was counted only a few times. Its antigen is still unknown. As TCR cDNA was made by 5'RACE template switching, a universal primer site and UMIs were added. TCRdb recomputed calls from the 5' RACE reads with MiXCR, one row per CDR3 protein. Among 450,000 to 550,000 distinct CDR3 sequences listed, about a fifth were seen once. The entry originates in a study of T cells after yellow fever vaccination. Background on the study: The fractions with low cell numbers were processed using SMART-Seq v4 Ultra Low Input.

General study points: Once the booster was given, most primary-vaccination clones reappeared, at about 96% for CD4 and over 70% for CD8.

The sample was PBMCs, taken about 20 days after the first yellow fever vaccination. This receptor was identified in a young man who received the YFV17D yellow fever vaccine.

The DNA of the CDR3 is TGCAGTGCTAGACCCCGTAGCGGGGGACTCCAAGAGACCCAGTACTTC. This encodes CSARPRSGGLQETQYF. This rearrangement joins TRBV20-1 to TRBJ2-5; 9 bases align to TRBD2. The CDR3 spans 16 residues. V shed 2 bases, J shed 1 base, and the junction held 8 bases outside the gene matches. Germline CDR1 DFQATT, CDR2 SNEGSKA (reference sequence).